This is a list of T cell receptor beta chains from one sample in a study of blood T cells in healthy people across ages. TCRdb itself ran the 5' RACE reads through MiXCR, one entry per CDR3 protein. The sample contains approximately 780,000 distinct CDR3 sequences, 20% to 30% of which appear only once. The data also belong to a second study, concerning T cells of mothers and their children.

The sequenced sample was blood. Receptors were obtained from a boy aged 5-17 years in good health. The CDR3 runs from the conserved cysteine through the conserved F or W. Fields, in order: V gene, D gene, clone size, J gene, CDR3 protein, CDR3 DNA. D genes are given only for firm matches. Size tells how often a clone was seen (once, few, many) or the class of an expanded clone, and some rows leave it out.

v_gene: TRBV4-2
d_gene: -
abundance: few
j_gene: TRBJ1-4
CDR3aa: CASSNRDWATNEKLFF
CDR3nt: TGTGCCAGCAGTAATCGAGATTGGGCAACTAATGAAAAACTGTTTTTT

v_gene: TRBV7-9
d_gene: TRBD1
abundance: -
j_gene: TRBJ1-4
CDR3aa: CASSEDRGGKKLFF
CDR3nt: TGTGCCAGCAGCGAAGACAGGGGAGGTAAAAAACTGTTTTTT

v_gene: TRBV20-1
d_gene: TRBD2
abundance: few
j_gene: TRBJ2-3
CDR3aa: CSARDSGSSTDTQYF
CDR3nt: TGCAGTGCTAGAGATAGCGGGAGCAGCACAGATACGCAGTATTTT

v_gene: TRBV29-1
d_gene: TRBD1
abundance: -
j_gene: TRBJ1-2
CDR3aa: CSVHGLQGGGYTF
CDR3nt: TGCAGCGTTCATGGACTACAGGGGGGTGGCTACACCTTC

v_gene: TRBV10-3
d_gene: TRBD1
abundance: few
j_gene: TRBJ1-1
CDR3aa: CAITATGTNTEAFF
CDR3nt: TGTGCCATCACCGCGACAGGGACGAACACTGAAGCTTTCTTT

v_gene: TRBV6-5
d_gene: TRBD2
abundance: -
j_gene: TRBJ2-3
CDR3aa: CASSNRLAGAYTDTQYF
CDR3nt: TGTGCCAGCAGCAACAGACTAGCGGGGGCATACACAGATACACAGTATTTT

v_gene: TRBV5-5
d_gene: -
abundance: -
j_gene: TRBJ1-5
CDR3aa: CASSLYGVGNQPQHF
CDR3nt: TGTGCCAGCAGCTTGTATGGGGTCGGTAATCAGCCCCAGCATTTT

v_gene: TRBV28
d_gene: TRBD1
abundance: few
j_gene: TRBJ1-2
CDR3aa: CASSYPPGTDGCTF
CDR3nt: TGTGCCAGCAGTTACCCCCCCGGGACAGATGGCTGCACCTTC

v_gene: TRBV5-4
d_gene: -
abundance: once
j_gene: TRBJ2-1
CDR3aa: CASSLRTAGALGEQFF
CDR3nt: TGTGCCAGCAGCTTAAGGACGGCGGGGGCCTTGGGGGAGCAGTTCTTC

v_gene: TRBV5-1
d_gene: -
abundance: few
j_gene: TRBJ2-3
CDR3aa: CASSLAPGVDTQYF
CDR3nt: TGCGCCAGCAGCTTGGCCCCAGGGGTAGATACGCAGTATTTT

v_gene: TRBV12-3/TRBV12-4
d_gene: -
abundance: few
j_gene: TRBJ1-6
CDR3aa: CASSLQGEYNSPLHF
CDR3nt: TGTGCCAGCAGCTTACAGGGAGAATATAATTCACCCCTCCACTTT

v_gene: TRBV2
d_gene: -
abundance: -
j_gene: TRBJ1-6
CDR3aa: CASIETAAPVSPLHF
CDR3nt: TGTGCCAGCATAGAAACCGCAGCACCGGTTTCACCCCTCCACTTT

v_gene: TRBV4-2
d_gene: -
abundance: -
j_gene: TRBJ2-1
CDR3aa: CASSQVQPGPPYNEQFF
CDR3nt: TGTGCCAGCAGCCAAGTCCAACCGGGACCCCCTTACAATGAGCAGTTCTTC

v_gene: TRBV7-9
d_gene: TRBD1
abundance: -
j_gene: TRBJ1-2
CDR3aa: CASSLGRNRGLGYTF
CDR3nt: TGTGCCAGCAGCTTAGGAAGGAACAGGGGGCTTGGCTACACCTTC